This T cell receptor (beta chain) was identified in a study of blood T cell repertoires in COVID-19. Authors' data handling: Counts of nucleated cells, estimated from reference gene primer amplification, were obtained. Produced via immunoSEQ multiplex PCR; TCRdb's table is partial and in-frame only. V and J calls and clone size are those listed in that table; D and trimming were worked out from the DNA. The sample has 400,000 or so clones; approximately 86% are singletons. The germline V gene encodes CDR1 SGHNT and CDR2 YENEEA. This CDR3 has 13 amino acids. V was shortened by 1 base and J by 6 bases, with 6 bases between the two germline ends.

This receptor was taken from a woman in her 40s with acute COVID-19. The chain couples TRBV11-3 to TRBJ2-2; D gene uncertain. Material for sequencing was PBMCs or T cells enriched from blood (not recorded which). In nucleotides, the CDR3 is TGTGCCAGCAGCTTAGTTAATTCCGGGGAGCTGTTTTTT. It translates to CASSLVNSGELFF.